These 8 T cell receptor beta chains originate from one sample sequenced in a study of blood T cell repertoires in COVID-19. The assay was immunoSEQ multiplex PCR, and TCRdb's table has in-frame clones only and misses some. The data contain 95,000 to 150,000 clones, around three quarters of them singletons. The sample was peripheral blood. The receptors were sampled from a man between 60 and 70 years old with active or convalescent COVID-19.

The CDR3 sequence is CASSLVNFGQGEKLFF. The CDR3 nucleotides read TGTGCCAGCAGCTTAGTTAATTTCGGACAGGGTGAAAAACTGTTTTTT. V usage is TRBV7-9 and J usage is TRBJ1-4, with 8 bases fitting TRBD1. From germline, CDR1 is SEHNR and CDR2 FQNEAQ (reference sequence). CDR3 length: 16 residues. J lost 7 bases, V lost 1 base, and 8 bases had no gene match.

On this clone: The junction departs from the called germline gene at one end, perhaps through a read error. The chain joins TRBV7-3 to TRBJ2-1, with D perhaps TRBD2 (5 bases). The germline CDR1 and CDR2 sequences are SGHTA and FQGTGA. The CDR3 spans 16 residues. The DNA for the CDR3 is TGTGCCAGCAGCTTAATGGCTAGCCAGTCCTCCAATGAGCAGTTCTTC. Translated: CASSLMASQSSNEQFF.

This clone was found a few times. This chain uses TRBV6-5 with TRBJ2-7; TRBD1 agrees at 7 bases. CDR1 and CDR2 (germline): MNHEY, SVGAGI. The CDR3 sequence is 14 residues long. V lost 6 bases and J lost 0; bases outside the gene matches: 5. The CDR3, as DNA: TGTGCCAGCAGGCTCACAGGGGTCTCCTACGAGCAGTACTTC. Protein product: CASRLTGVSYEQYF.

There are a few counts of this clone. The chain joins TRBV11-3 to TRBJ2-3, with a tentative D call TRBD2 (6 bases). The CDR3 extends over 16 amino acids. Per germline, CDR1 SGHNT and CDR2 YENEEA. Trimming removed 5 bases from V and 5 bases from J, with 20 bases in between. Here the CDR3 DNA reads TGTGCCAGCAGCCTGGGTGGAGCGGGTGCATTAGATACGCAGTATTTT. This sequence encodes CASSLGGAGALDTQYF.

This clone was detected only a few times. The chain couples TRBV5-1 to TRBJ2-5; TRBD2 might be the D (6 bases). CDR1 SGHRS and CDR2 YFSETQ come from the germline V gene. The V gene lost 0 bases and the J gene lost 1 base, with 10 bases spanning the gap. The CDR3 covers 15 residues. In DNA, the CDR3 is TGCGCCAGCAGCTTGGCCGGGGGTACCCAAGAGACCCAGTACTTC. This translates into CASSLAGGTQETQYF.

The CDR3 is CAWTRGDTQYF. The CDR3 DNA reads TGTGCCTGGACTAGGGGAGATACGCAGTATTTT. The chain uses TRBV30 and TRBJ2-3; tentative D call: TRBD1 (5 bases). V was trimmed by 4 bases and J by 5 bases, leaving 7 bases between them. From germline, CDR1 is GTSNPN and CDR2 SVGIG (reference sequence). The CDR3 length is 11 residues.

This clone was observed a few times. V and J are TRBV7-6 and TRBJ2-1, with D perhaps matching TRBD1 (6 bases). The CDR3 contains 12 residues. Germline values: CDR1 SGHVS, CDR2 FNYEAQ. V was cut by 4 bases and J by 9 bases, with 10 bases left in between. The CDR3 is CASSSYRAEQFF. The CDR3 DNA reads TGTGCCAGCAGCTCCTACAGGGCTGAGCAGTTCTTC. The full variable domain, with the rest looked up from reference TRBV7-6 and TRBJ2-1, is GAGVSQSPRYKVTKRGQDVALRCDPISGHVSLYWYRQALGQGPEFLTYFNYEAQQDKSGLPNDRFSAERPEGSISTLTIQRTEQRDSAMYRCASSSYRAEQFFGPGTRLTVL.

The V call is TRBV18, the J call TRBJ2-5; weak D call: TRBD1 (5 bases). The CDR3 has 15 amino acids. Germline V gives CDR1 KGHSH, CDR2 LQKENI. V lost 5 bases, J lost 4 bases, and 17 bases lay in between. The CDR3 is CASSRDSSSGETQYF. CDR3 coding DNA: TGTGCCAGCTCAAGAGACAGTTCCTCCGGAGAGACCCAGTACTTC.